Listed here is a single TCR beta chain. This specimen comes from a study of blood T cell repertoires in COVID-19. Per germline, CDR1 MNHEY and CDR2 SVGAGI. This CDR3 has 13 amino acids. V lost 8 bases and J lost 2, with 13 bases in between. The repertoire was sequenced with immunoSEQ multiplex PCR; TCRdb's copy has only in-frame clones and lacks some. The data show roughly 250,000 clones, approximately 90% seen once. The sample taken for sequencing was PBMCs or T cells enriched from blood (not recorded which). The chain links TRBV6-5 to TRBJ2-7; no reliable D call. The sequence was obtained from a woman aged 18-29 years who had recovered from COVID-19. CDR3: CASRSRNTYEQYF. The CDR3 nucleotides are TGTGCCAGCCGGTCGAGGAACACCTACGAGCAGTACTTC.